These T cell receptor beta chains were read from a single sample in a study of vaccination and CD4 T cells after COVID-19. TCRdb recomputed calls from the PCR reads with MiXCR, one row per CDR3 protein. The sample holds about 27,000 distinct CDR3 sequences, roughly 57% seen once. The antigens these receptors bind are not known. The starting material was CD4+ T cells from blood, cultured in vitro, obtained after SARS-CoV-2 vaccination. The receptors come from a human donor who received a COVID-19 vaccine. CDR3s include the opening cysteine and the closing phenylalanine or tryptophan. Each record gives: D gene, clone size, J gene, V gene, CDR3 DNA, CDR3 protein. D genes are given only for firm matches. For some rows the clone size is stated as once, few or many, or as a class when expanded; others skip it.

>-|few|TRBJ1-2|TRBV29-1
TGCAGCGTTGAACCCCCGCCAGACCAATGGGGCTACACCTTC
CSVEPPPDQWGYTF
>TRBD2|-|TRBJ2-3|TRBV20-1
TGCAGTGCTCGGGAGGCGCGCCAAATCACAGATACGCAGTATTTT
CSAREARQITDTQYF
>-|-|TRBJ1-2|TRBV27
TGTGCCAGCAGTTGGCAGGGTAACTATGGCTACACCTTC
CASSWQGNYGYTF
>-|-|TRBJ2-5|TRBV11-2
TGTGCCAGCAGTAAGGGACACCAAGAGACCCAGTACTTC
CASSKGHQETQYF
>TRBD2|few|TRBJ2-7|TRBV2
TGTGCCAGCAGTGCGATAAACCCGGGACTAGGAAACGAGCAGTACTTC
CASSAINPGLGNEQYF
>-|-|TRBJ2-5|TRBV20-1
TGCAGTGCTGACAGGGGACTATACAAAGAGACCCAGTACTTC
CSADRGLYKETQYF
>TRBD1|-|TRBJ1-6|TRBV27
TGTGCCAGCACCCGGACAGGCCCTCTAGGTAATTCACCCCTCCACTTT
CASTRTGPLGNSPLHF
>TRBD1|-|TRBJ1-5|TRBV20-1
TGCAGTGCTAAGACAGGGGGTGTTAATCAGCCCCAGCATTTT
CSAKTGGVNQPQHF
>-|once|TRBJ1-1|TRBV12-3/TRBV12-4
TGTGCCAGCAGTTTAGATTTGCAGTCAGCTGAAGCTTTCTTT
CASSLDLQSAEAFF
>TRBD1|-|TRBJ1-1|TRBV19
TGTGCCAGTAGTTACCGACAGGGGAGCACTGAAGCTTTCTTT
CASSYRQGSTEAFF
>TRBD1|-|TRBJ2-3|TRBV19
TGTGCCAGTAGTACGGCTCTGGGGACAGGGGAGCAGTATTTT
CASSTALGTGEQYF
>TRBD1|few|TRBJ2-2|TRBV7-3
TGTGCCAGCAGCCGGCGGGGACAGGATAACACCGGGGAGCTGTTTTTT
CASSRRGQDNTGELFF
>TRBD1|-|TRBJ2-7|TRBV20-1
TGCAGTGCCGTACGACAGGGGAACCGGATGGAGCAGTACTTC
CSAVRQGNRMEQYF
>-|-|TRBJ1-1|TRBV5-8
TGTGCCAGCAGATTATCGGAACGTTTAAGTGAAGCTTTCTTT
CASRLSERLSEAFF
>TRBD1|-|TRBJ2-2|TRBV28
TGTGCCAGCAGTCCCGGGGACAGGGGGAAGATAGGGGAGCTGTTTTTT
CASSPGDRGKIGELFF
>-|-|TRBJ1-6|TRBV7-2
TGTGCCAGCAGCGTGGCGCAGAGCTCCTATAATTCACCCCTCCACTTT
CASSVAQSSYNSPLHF
>-|few|TRBJ2-3|TRBV7-4
TGTGCCAGCAGCTTAAATAACTCGTCCCCTTACACAGATACGCAGTATTTT
CASSLNNSSPYTDTQYF
>-|-|TRBJ1-2|TRBV7-8
TGTGCCAGCAGCTTAGCGGTAGGACAGAACTATGGCTACACCTTC
CASSLAVGQNYGYTF
>-|few|TRBJ1-3|TRBV30
TGTGCCTGGAGCCCGGGAGGAGGAAACACCATATATTTT
CAWSPGGGNTIYF
>-|-|TRBJ2-3|TRBV20-1
TGCAGTGCTCCCCCGACAGTCTCTAGCACAGATACGCAGTATTTT
CSAPPTVSSTDTQYF
>-|few|TRBJ2-3|TRBV11-3
TGTGCCAGCAGGGATCCAACCCGGGGGACCACAGATACGCAGTATTTT
CASRDPTRGTTDTQYF
>TRBD1|-|TRBJ2-2|TRBV11-3
TGTGCCAGCAGCTCCAAGACCGGGACAGCCATCGGGGAGCTGTTTTTT
CASSSKTGTAIGELFF
>-|-|TRBJ2-3|TRBV7-6
TGTGCCAGCAGCTTCCCCCGGGGGACTAGCACAGATACGCAGTATTTT
CASSFPRGTSTDTQYF
>TRBD1|-|TRBJ2-3|TRBV6-1
TGTGCCAGCAGGGGACAGGGGGCCCTCACAGATACGCAGTATTTT
CASRGQGALTDTQYF
>-|few|TRBJ1-2|TRBV30
TGTGCCTGGAGTGTACGCGACTTTGGCTACACCTTC
CAWSVRDFGYTF